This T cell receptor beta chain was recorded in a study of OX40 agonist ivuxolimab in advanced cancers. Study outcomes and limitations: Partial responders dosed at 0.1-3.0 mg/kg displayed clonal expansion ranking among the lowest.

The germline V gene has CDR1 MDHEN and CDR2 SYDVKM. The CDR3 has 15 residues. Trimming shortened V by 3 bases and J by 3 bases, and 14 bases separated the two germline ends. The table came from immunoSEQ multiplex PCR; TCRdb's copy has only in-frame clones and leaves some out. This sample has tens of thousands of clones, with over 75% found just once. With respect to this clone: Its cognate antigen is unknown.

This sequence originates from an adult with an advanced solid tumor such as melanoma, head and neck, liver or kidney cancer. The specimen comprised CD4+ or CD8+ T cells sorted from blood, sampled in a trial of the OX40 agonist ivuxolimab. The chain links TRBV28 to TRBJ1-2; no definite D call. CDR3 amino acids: CASSFGGVVDYGYTF. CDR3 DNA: TGTGCCAGCAGTTTCGGTGGGGTTGTGGACTATGGCTACACCTTC.